One T cell receptor beta chain is described in this entry. Its cognate antigen is unknown. This sample is drawn from a study of cytomegalovirus exposure and HLA in healthy donors. Study-level findings and limits: Across donors, most TCRs were seen rarely, yet some public ones were widespread. 164 TCR beta chains were listed as cytomegalovirus-associated. Analysis performed later found around 15,000 TCR beta sequences associated with HLA alleles at 0.05 false discovery rate. According to a later analysis, most TCR beta chains associated with CMV appeared HLA-restricted.

PCR was performed using 60 Vbeta and 13 Jbeta primers. Clones were sequenced by immunoSEQ multiplex PCR, and TCRdb holds only the in-frame ones, with some missing. The data hold 100,000 to 150,000 clones, with approximately 82% observed a single time. Germline lookup yields CDR1 LNHDA and CDR2 SQIVND (reference sequence). Trimming took off 3 bases at V and 10 bases at J, with 16 bases between the two ends. This CDR3 contains 14 residues. Sequences were obtained from PBMCs. This chain uses TRBV19 with TRBJ1-5, with D maybe TRBD1 (5 bases). The TCR sequence derives from a man aged 50 or older in good health and CMV-seronegative. CDR3 sequence reads: CASSMGPQSAPQHF. CDR3 sequence (DNA): TGTGCCAGTAGTATGGGGCCCCAATCAGCCCCCCAGCATTTT.